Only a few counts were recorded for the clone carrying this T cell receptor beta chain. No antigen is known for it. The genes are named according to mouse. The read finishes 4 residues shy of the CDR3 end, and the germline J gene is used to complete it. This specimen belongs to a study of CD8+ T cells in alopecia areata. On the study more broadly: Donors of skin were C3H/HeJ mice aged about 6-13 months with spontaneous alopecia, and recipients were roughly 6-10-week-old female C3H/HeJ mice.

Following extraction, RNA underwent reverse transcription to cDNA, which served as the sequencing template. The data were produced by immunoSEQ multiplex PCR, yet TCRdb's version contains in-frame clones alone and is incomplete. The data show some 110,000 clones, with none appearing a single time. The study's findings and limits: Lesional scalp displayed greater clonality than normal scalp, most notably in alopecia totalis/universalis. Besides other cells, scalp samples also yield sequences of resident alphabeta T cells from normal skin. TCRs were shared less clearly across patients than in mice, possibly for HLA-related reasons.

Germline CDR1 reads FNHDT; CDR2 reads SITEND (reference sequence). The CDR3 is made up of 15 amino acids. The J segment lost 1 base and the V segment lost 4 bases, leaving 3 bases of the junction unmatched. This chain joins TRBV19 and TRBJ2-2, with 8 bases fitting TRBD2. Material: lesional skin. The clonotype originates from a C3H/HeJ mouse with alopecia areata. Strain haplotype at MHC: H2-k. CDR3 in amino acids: CASSPGGLNTGQLYF. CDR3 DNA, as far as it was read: TGTGCCAGCAGTCCTGGGGGGTTAAACACCGGG.